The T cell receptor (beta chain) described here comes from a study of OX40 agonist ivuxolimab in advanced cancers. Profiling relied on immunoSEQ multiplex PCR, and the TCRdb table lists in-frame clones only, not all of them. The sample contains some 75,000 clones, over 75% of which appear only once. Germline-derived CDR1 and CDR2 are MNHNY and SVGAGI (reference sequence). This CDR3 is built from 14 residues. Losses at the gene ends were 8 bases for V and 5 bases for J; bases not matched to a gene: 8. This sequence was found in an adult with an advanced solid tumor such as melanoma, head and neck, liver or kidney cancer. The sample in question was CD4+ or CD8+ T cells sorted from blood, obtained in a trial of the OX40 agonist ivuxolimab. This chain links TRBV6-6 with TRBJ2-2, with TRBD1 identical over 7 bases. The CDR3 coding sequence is TGTGCCAGCCGAGACAGGGTGGGAACCGGGGAGCTGTTTTTT. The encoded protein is CASRDRVGTGELFF.